This T cell receptor beta chain came from a study of T cell repertoires in cytomegalovirus infection. This clonotype has ten or more counts. Antigen unknown. TCRdb fed the reads into MiXCR, producing one record per CDR3 protein. Found here are about 700,000 distinct CDR3 sequences, approximately 33% of them singletons; the top ten hold 18%. Germline assignment: CDR1 SGHVS and CDR2 FNYEAQ. The CDR3 spans 14 residues. V lost 1 base and J lost 4, with 11 bases in between. The starting material was cultured PBMCs, obtained from culture after CMV antigen stimulation. The chain links TRBV7-6 to TRBJ2-7, with D possibly called TRBD1 or TRBD2 (6 bases each). The source of this sequence is a human donor in good health (CMV status not recorded). Some clones in this sample may be carry-over from other donors' samples. The DNA of the CDR3 is TGTGCCAGCAGCTTAGGGCCGGGGGCGTACGAGCAGTACTTC. This encodes CASSLGPGAYEQYF.